Listed here are 21 T cell receptor beta chains from one sample, sequenced in a study of blood T cell repertoires in COVID-19. The data were produced by immunoSEQ multiplex PCR, yet TCRdb's version contains in-frame clones alone and is incomplete. The table lists approximately 250,000 clones, 65% to 90% of them singletons. Sequences were obtained from peripheral blood. The receptors come from a man in his forties or fifties who had recovered from COVID-19.

J is TRBJ2-1 and V is TRBV4-3, with 10 bases that match TRBD2. The germline CDR1 and CDR2 sequences are LGHNA and YSLEER. The J segment lost 0 bases and the V segment lost 1 base, leaving 12 bases of the junction unmatched. The CDR3 is made up of 20 amino acids. DNA of the CDR3: TGCGCCAGCAGCCAAGTGGTTCTAGCGGGGGCCTCAAGCTCCTACAATGAGCAGTTCTTC. It specifies CASSQVVLAGASSSYNEQFF.

Details on this clone: At the DNA level, this CDR3 is encoded by other sequences in the same sample as well. This chain joins TRBV27 and TRBJ2-2; 7 positions match TRBD2. There are 15 residues in the CDR3. V dropped 3 bases and J dropped 4; count of bases not matched to a gene: 5. Germline CDR1 and CDR2: MNHEY and SMNVEV (reference sequence). CDR3 coding DNA: TGTGCCAGCAGTTTTGGAGGGAGGGGCACCGGGGAGCTGTTTTTT. As protein: CASSFGGRGTGELFF.

The chain employs TRBV4-3 and TRBJ2-5; 7 bases are shared with TRBD2. With 0 bases clipped from V and 7 bases from J, the junction kept 8 bases outside the gene matches. The CDR3 has 15 residues. Germline V gene data show CDR1 as LGHNA and CDR2 as YSLEER. The CDR3 nucleotides read TGCGCCAGCAGCCAAGATCTGGCGGGGGATGCGACCCAGTACTTC. It yields the protein CASSQDLAGDATQYF.

This clone has just one count. The J gene is TRBJ1-2, the V gene TRBV12-3 or TRBV12-4; 10 bases are a match to TRBD1. CDR3 length: 12 residues. Trimming at V came to 6 bases and at J to 7 bases, leaving 2 bases not matched to a gene. The CDR3 DNA follows: TGTGCCAGCAGACGACAGGGGGCTGGCTACACCTTC. Its translation is CASRRQGAGYTF.

The V and J genes are TRBV24-1 and TRBJ2-3, with 8 bases identical to TRBD1. Per germline, CDR1 KGHDR and CDR2 SFDVKD. Unmatched junction bases numbered 4, after V lost 3 bases and J lost 0 bases. The CDR3 is 16 amino acids. The CDR3 protein is CATSDPRTGSTDTQYF. The CDR3 coding sequence is TGTGCCACCAGTGATCCCCGGACAGGGAGCACAGATACGCAGTATTTT.

This clone was detected once. The chain combines TRBV3-1 (or the pseudogene TRBV3-2) with TRBJ1-1, with 9 nucleotides matching TRBD1. Germline loops: CDR1 LGHDT, CDR2 YNNKEL (reference sequence). V was clipped by 0 bases and J by 4 bases; unmatched bases: 15. There are 19 residues in the CDR3. The CDR3 DNA is TGTGCCAGCAGCCAAGACCCGGGTTCGACAGGGGGTATGGGCACTGAAGCTTTCTTT. This encodes CASSQDPGSTGGMGTEAFF.

The chain recombines TRBV7-8 with TRBJ1-1; D uncertain. V lost 5 bases and J lost 4, with 14 bases in between. CDR3 size: 14 residues. The germline V gene encodes CDR1 SGHVS and CDR2 FQNEAQ. The CDR3 coding sequence is TGTGCCAGCAGCCTCGGAGGATATGGCACTGAAGCTTTCTTT. This sequence encodes CASSLGGYGTEAFF.

The gene calls are TRBV19 and TRBJ2-7, with 11 bases lining up with TRBD2. V shed 4 bases and J 6 bases; nucleotides not matched to a gene: 14. The CDR3 totals 17 residues. Germline V gene data show CDR1 as LNHDA and CDR2 as SQIVND (reference sequence). CDR3 in DNA: TGTGCCAGTAGTAACGAAGGCAGGGTGGGACTAGCGGCCGAGCAGTACTTC. Translation: CASSNEGRVGLAAEQYF.

This chain uses TRBV6-5 with TRBJ2-7, with TRBD2 matching 8 bases. The ends lost 6 bases at V and 4 bases at J; junction bases unmatched: 11. The CDR3 consists of 15 residues. Per the germline V gene, CDR1 is MNHEY and CDR2 is SVGAGI. The DNA of the CDR3 is TGTGCCAGCAGGGCAGAGGGACTAGTAGGTTACGAGCAGTACTTC. Translated: CASRAEGLVGYEQYF.

Regarding this clone: The sample has other DNA sequences that encode this CDR3 too. The chain combines TRBV30 with TRBJ1-2; no firm D call. Trimming left V 0 bases short and J 2 bases short, with 4 bases between. The CDR3 totals 12 residues. Germline-derived CDR1 and CDR2 are GTSNPN and SVGIG (reference sequence). The CDR3 spells CAWSVQNYGYTF. The CDR3 coding sequence is TGTGCCTGGAGTGTTCAGAACTATGGCTACACCTTC.

J is TRBJ2-5 and V is TRBV5-4; D is perhaps TRBD2 (6 bases). V gave up 2 bases and J gave up 5 bases, with 16 bases separating them. CDR3 length equals 15 residues. In germline, CDR1 is SGHNT, CDR2 YYREEE (reference sequence). The CDR3 sequence: CASSFVSGGQETQYF. The CDR3 coding sequence is TGTGCCAGCAGCTTTGTTAGCGGAGGCCAGGAGACCCAGTACTTC.

This clone was counted a few times. V gene TRBV19 combines with J gene TRBJ1-2; D is possibly TRBD1 (5 bases). This CDR3 is 13 amino acids long. Germline V gene sequence: CDR1 LNHDA, CDR2 SQIVND (reference sequence). Trimming shortened V by 3 bases and J by 4 bases, and 9 bases separated the two germline ends. CDR3 coding DNA: TGTGCCAGTAGTATGACAGTGATCTATGGCTACACCTTC. It encodes CASSMTVIYGYTF.

The chain carries TRBV10-1 and TRBJ2-7; tentatively, D is TRBD1 (5 bases). From germline, CDR1 is WNHNN and CDR2 SYGVQD (reference sequence). V was pared by 3 bases and J by 3 bases, with 9 bases between. The CDR3 has 13 residues. CDR3 nucleotide sequence: TGCGCCAGCAGTGAAACGACAGACTACGAGCAGTACTTC. Its protein is CASSETTDYEQYF.

The chain employs TRBV7-2 and TRBJ1-3; D unresolved. Germline loops: CDR1 SGHTA, CDR2 FQGNSA. V was clipped by 5 bases and J by 4 bases, with 18 bases between them. The CDR3 has 16 amino acids. The CDR3 sequence: CASSTPRPAVGNTIYF. The DNA of the CDR3 is TGTGCCAGCAGCACCCCCCGCCCCGCAGTCGGAAACACCATATATTTT.

The chain couples TRBV5-1 to TRBJ2-2; 9 positions match TRBD1. Looked up from germline, CDR1 is SGHRS and CDR2 is YFSETQ. Germline trimming cut 4 bases from V and 6 bases from J; bases unmatched to any gene: 4. CDR3 length: 14 amino acids. The CDR3 DNA reads as TGCGCCAGCAGCCCCGGGACAGGGCCCGGGGAGCTGTTTTTT. Protein sequence: CASSPGTGPGELFF.

V and J are TRBV11-2 and TRBJ2-1; weak D call: TRBD2 (5 bases). The CDR3 runs to 15 residues. Trimming removed 1 base from V and 9 bases from J, with 16 bases in between. From germline, CDR1 is SGHAT and CDR2 FQNNGV. For the CDR3, the DNA is TGTGCCAGCAGCTTAGGTACTAGTCTCTGGCGTGAGCAGTTCTTC. Translated, it gives CASSLGTSLWREQFF.

J is TRBJ2-5 and V is TRBV2, with 8 bases that match TRBD1. This CDR3 region has 12 residues. After removal of 6 bases from V and 13 bases from J, the junction contained 10 bases not matched to a gene. Germline loops: CDR1 SNHLY, CDR2 FYNNEI. CDR3 nucleotide sequence: TGTGCCAGCAGCCGAGAACAGGGGACAGGGTACTTC. Protein product: CASSREQGTGYF.

This clone was seen a handful of times. This chain joins TRBV5-1 and TRBJ2-2; D is perhaps TRBD1 (6 bases). V lost 2 bases, J lost 1 base, and 9 bases lay in between. Germline V lookup: CDR1 SGHRS, CDR2 YFSETQ. This CDR3 contains 15 residues. CDR3 DNA: TGCGCCAGCAGCTTAGGGACATTGAACACCGGGGAGCTGTTTTTT. Translating gives CASSLGTLNTGELFF.

The chain couples TRBV6-1 to TRBJ1-2, with D unresolved. V shed 7 bases and J shed 4 bases, with 16 bases lying between them. CDR3 size: 14 residues. Germline V gives CDR1 MNHNS, CDR2 SASEGT. This CDR3 reads CASTEGQGRYGYTF. Written as DNA, the CDR3 is TGTGCCAGCACTGAGGGCCAAGGTCGCTATGGCTACACCTTC.

The J gene is TRBJ2-7, the V gene TRBV2, with D perhaps matching TRBD1 (5 bases). Looked up from germline, CDR1 is SNHLY and CDR2 is FYNNEI. This CDR3 has 15 residues. The germline V and J ends were trimmed by 4 bases and 4 bases, with 17 bases remaining between them. CDR3 region: CASSGHRVGAYEQYF. The CDR3 nucleotides read TGTGCCAGCAGTGGACATCGTGTAGGGGCTTACGAGCAGTACTTC. The variable domain in full, completed from reference TRBV2 and TRBJ2-7, reads EPEVTQTPSHQVTQMGQEVILRCVPISNHLYFYWYRQILGQKVEFLVSFYNNEISEKSEIFDDQFSVERPDGSNFTLKIRSTKLEDSAMYFCASSGHRVGAYEQYFGPGTRLTVT.

The gene calls are TRBV6-2 or TRBV6-3 and TRBJ2-7; 8 nucleotides match TRBD2. With V trimmed by 6 bases and J by 2 bases, 12 bases remained unmatched. This CDR3 region has 16 residues. Germline values: CDR1 MNHEY, CDR2 SVGEGT. This CDR3 reads CASSTLGRGAAYEQYF. DNA for the CDR3: TGTGCCAGCAGCACCCTAGGGCGGGGGGCCGCCTACGAGCAGTACTTC.